The 5 T cell receptor beta chains below all came from one sample that was sequenced in a study of cytotoxic CD8 clonotypes in ibrutinib-treated CLL. Assay: immunoSEQ multiplex PCR; the TCRdb copy retains only in-frame clones and omits some. The sample records 76,000 or so clones, around four fifths being singletons. The specimen was PBMCs, collected after 24 months of ibrutinib treatment. These TCRs come from a human donor with chronic lymphocytic leukemia.

This rearrangement joins TRBV2 to TRBJ2-3; 12 bases map to TRBD2. The CDR3 has 18 residues. The germline V gene encodes CDR1 SNHLY and CDR2 FYNNEI. V trimming: 6 bases; J trimming: 1 base; junction bases outside the gene matches: 11. The CDR3 DNA reads as TGTGCCAGCAGAGGATCTAGCGGGAGGGCTTCGGGCACAGATACGCAGTATTTT. It encodes CASRGSSGRASGTDTQYF.

The chain has TRBV5-1 and TRBJ2-7, with 8 nucleotides matching TRBD2. Unmatched junction bases numbered 6, after V lost 4 bases and J lost 6 bases. The V gene's germline CDR1 is SGHRS and CDR2 YFSETQ. CDR3 length equals 13 residues. This CDR3 is CASSPAGAVEQYF. The CDR3 DNA is TGCGCCAGCAGCCCAGCGGGGGCGGTCGAGCAGTACTTC.

The rearrangement joins TRBV18 to TRBJ2-1; D ambiguous. This CDR3 region has 14 residues. V was trimmed by 1 base and J by 4 bases, leaving 8 bases between them. Germline CDR1 and CDR2: KGHSH and LQKENI. The CDR3 is CASSPQGRYNEQFF. The CDR3 region has the DNA TGTGCCAGCTCACCACAGGGCCGATACAATGAGCAGTTCTTC.

CDR3 loop: CASSLDPRLTGPSGNTIYF. The CDR3 DNA is TGTGCCAGCAGCTTAGACCCCCGATTGACAGGTCCCTCTGGAAACACCATATATTTT. V gene TRBV11-2 combines with J gene TRBJ1-3, with D possibly TRBD1 on 6 matching bases. With 0 bases removed from V and 0 bases from J, the gap between germline ends came to 18 bases. The CDR3 is made up of 19 amino acids. Germline V gene data show CDR1 as SGHAT and CDR2 as FQNNGV.

The chain is built from TRBV2 and TRBJ2-2; TRBD2 agrees at 12 bases. Germline-derived CDR1 and CDR2 are SNHLY and FYNNEI. The ends lost 4 bases at V and 6 bases at J; junction bases unmatched: 6. CDR3 length: 16 residues. The CDR3 DNA reads TGTGCCAGCAGTGGACTAGCGGGAGCCCCCCCCGGGGAGCTGTTTTTT. This encodes CASSGLAGAPPGELFF.